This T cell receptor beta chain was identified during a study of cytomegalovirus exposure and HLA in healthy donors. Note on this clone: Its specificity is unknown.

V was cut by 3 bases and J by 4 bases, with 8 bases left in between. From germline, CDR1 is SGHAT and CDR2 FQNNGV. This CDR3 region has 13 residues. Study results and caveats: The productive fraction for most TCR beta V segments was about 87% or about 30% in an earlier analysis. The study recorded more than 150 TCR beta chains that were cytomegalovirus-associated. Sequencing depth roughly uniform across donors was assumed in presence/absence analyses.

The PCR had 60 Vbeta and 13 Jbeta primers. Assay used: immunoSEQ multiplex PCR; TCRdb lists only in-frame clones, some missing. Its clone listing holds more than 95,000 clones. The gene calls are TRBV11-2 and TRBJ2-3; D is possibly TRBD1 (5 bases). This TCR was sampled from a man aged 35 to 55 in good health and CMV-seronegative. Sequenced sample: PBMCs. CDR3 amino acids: CASSFARADTQYF. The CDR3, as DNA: TGTGCCAGCAGCTTCGCCAGGGCAGATACGCAGTATTTT.